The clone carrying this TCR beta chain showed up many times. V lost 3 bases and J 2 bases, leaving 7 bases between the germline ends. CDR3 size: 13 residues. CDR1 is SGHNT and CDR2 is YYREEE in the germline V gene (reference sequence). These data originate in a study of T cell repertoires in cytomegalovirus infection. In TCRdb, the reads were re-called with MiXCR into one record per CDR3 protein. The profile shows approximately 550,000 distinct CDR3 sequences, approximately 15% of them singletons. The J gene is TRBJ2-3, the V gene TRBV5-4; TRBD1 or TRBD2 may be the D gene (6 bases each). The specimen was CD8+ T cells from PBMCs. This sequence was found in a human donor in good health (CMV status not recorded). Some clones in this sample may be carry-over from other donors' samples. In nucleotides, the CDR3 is TGTGCCAGCAGCTGGGGGGCCACAGATACGCAGTATTTT. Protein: CASSWGATDTQYF.